This T cell receptor beta chain was captured in a study of blood T cell repertoires in COVID-19. Study as a whole: The analysed material was cDNA or gDNA that came from T cells, B-cell-depleted T cells, or PBMCs.

Per the study methods: For nucleated cells, counts were estimated from reference gene primer amplification. TCRdb's copy holds only in-frame clones and misses some; the assay was immunoSEQ multiplex PCR. That table furnishes V, J and clone size, whereas the DNA furnished D and trimming. Of hundreds of thousands of clones listed, approximately 86% are singletons. The CDR3 is 11 amino acids. CDR1 is SQVTM and CDR2 is ANQGSEA in the germline V gene. Participants were placed into cohorts based on the clinical history they reported. The clonotype originates from a woman aged 55-69 years who had recovered from COVID-19. The sequencing input was PBMCs or T cells enriched from blood (not recorded which). V is TRBV29-1 and J is TRBJ2-3; D possibly matches TRBD1 or TRBD2 (5 bases each). CDR3 DNA sequence: TGCGGGGCGGGTCGCGCAGATACGCAGTATTTT. It is translated as CGAGRADTQYF.